The 10 T cell receptor beta chains in this list originate from one sample, sequenced in a study of Tregs in tolerant kidney transplant recipients. Method: immunoSEQ multiplex PCR; TCRdb's copy keeps in-frame clones and lacks some. The repertoire holds roughly 70,000 clones, about 83% seen once, with roughly 4.9% in the top ten. The sequenced sample was CD4+ T cells from blood. These receptors came from a human donor in good health.

The V and J genes are TRBV12-5 and TRBJ1-6; 7 bases are a match to TRBD1. The germline gives CDR1 LGHNT, CDR2 FRNRAP. J lost 14 bases, V lost 1 base, and 11 bases had no gene match. CDR3 length: 15 amino acids. This CDR3 reads CASGLAGGTSSSLHF. The CDR3 DNA sequence: TGTGCTAGTGGTTTGGCAGGGGGGACAAGTTCTTCCCTCCACTTT.

The genes are TRBV4-2 and TRBJ2-3, with unresolved D. Germline loops: CDR1 LGHNA, CDR2 YNFKEQ. Trimming took 1 base from V and 4 from J, leaving 12 bases between them. This CDR3 comprises 15 residues. This CDR3 reads CASSQVSGDADTQYF. CDR3 DNA sequence: TGTGCCAGCAGCCAAGTGTCAGGAGATGCAGATACGCAGTATTTT.

This clone was seen many times. This rearrangement joins TRBV10-2 to TRBJ1-2; D is perhaps TRBD1 (5 bases). V dropped 3 bases and J dropped 6 bases, with 14 bases sitting between them. This CDR3 has 14 amino acids. Germline assignment: CDR1 WSHSY and CDR2 SAAADI. Here the CDR3 reads CASSEGDFYDGYTF. The CDR3 DNA is TGCGCCAGCAGTGAAGGGGATTTTTATGATGGCTACACCTTC.

The chain employs TRBV14 and TRBJ2-7; unclear D gene. The CDR3 totals 14 residues. Germline-derived CDR1 and CDR2 are SGHDN and FVKESK. Trimming pared 4 bases from V and 3 bases from J, leaving 13 bases between. The chain's CDR3 is CASSPLQNDYEQYF. The CDR3, as DNA: TGTGCCAGCAGCCCCCTCCAAAACGACTACGAGCAGTACTTC.

This clone was counted once. V gene TRBV6-6 combines with J gene TRBJ2-3, with a possible D match to TRBD1 (5 bases). Trimming took off 6 bases at V and 6 bases at J, with 13 bases between the two ends. The CDR3 totals 13 residues. Per germline, CDR1 MNHNY and CDR2 SVGAGI (reference sequence). CDR3 coding DNA: TGTGCCAGCAGCCCGCCGCCAGGGGATACGCAGTATTTT. It yields the protein CASSPPPGDTQYF.

This sequence joins TRBV27 and TRBJ2-2; 10 nucleotides align to TRBD2. Trimming took 5 bases from V and 5 from J; bases not matched to a gene: 11. Germline V gives CDR1 MNHEY, CDR2 SMNVEV (reference sequence). CDR3 length: 17 residues. The DNA of the CDR3 is TGTGCCAGCAGTACCCCCAGAGCGGGAGGGGGGACCGGGGAGCTGTTTTTT. This translates into CASSTPRAGGGTGELFF.

The chain uses TRBV30 and TRBJ1-6; D gene uncertain. Per germline, CDR1 GTSNPN and CDR2 SVGIG (reference sequence). V lost 1 base and J lost 7, with 8 bases in between. The CDR3 consists of 13 residues. Here the CDR3 DNA reads TGTGCCTGGAGTGCCATCCGAAATTCACCCCTCCACTTT. Translating it yields CAWSAIRNSPLHF.

The J gene is TRBJ1-3, the V gene TRBV19; the D gene is possibly TRBD1 (5 bases). Looked up from germline, CDR1 is LNHDA and CDR2 is SQIVND (reference sequence). The germline V and J ends were trimmed by 7 bases and 2 bases, with 18 bases remaining between them. The CDR3 loop spans 16 amino acids. The CDR3 DNA reads TGTGCCAGTACCACTATCACCGGGACCCCTGGAAACACCATATATTTT. It yields the protein CASTTITGTPGNTIYF.

The chain recombines TRBV29-1 with TRBJ2-2; 11 positions match TRBD2. The V segment lost 6 bases and the J segment 3 bases; nucleotides outside the gene matches: 6. The germline V gene encodes CDR1 SQVTM and CDR2 ANQGSEA. The CDR3 runs to 15 residues. The CDR3 reads CSVLAGAGDTGELFF. In DNA, the CDR3 is TGCAGCGTACTAGCGGGGGCTGGTGACACCGGGGAGCTGTTTTTT.

The chain recombines TRBV7-9 with TRBJ1-1; maybe TRBD1 (6 bases). Trimming took off 5 bases at V and 4 bases at J, with 14 bases between the two ends. The germline V gene encodes CDR1 SEHNR and CDR2 FQNEAQ (reference sequence). The CDR3 length is 14 residues. The CDR3 DNA reads TGTGCCAGCAGCCTCCAACAGGGAGGCACTGAAGCTTTCTTT. Protein sequence: CASSLQQGGTEAFF.